The 9 T cell receptor beta chains given below trace back to one sample, sequenced in a study of CD8 T cells in ankylosing spondylitis. General study results and limits: A TCR beta motif of about 8 highly homologous variants seemed to mark ankylosing spondylitis blood.

These receptors have no identified antigens. TCRdb reprocessed the 5' RACE reads with MiXCR, giving one entry per CDR3 protein. Of a few hundred thousand distinct CDR3 sequences in the sample, more than 5.5% were seen once. Source material: blood, either unsorted or a sorted T cell fraction (not recorded which). The receptor set was obtained from a male donor with ankylosing spondylitis.

The chain has TRBV27 and TRBJ2-1, with 7 bases that match TRBD2. J gave up 6 bases and V 6 bases, and 14 bases lay outside the gene matches. The CDR3 runs to 16 residues. From germline, CDR1 is MNHEY and CDR2 SMNVEV (reference sequence). In DNA, the CDR3 is TGTGCCAGCAGACTACAACTAGTGGGAGGGGTCAATGAGCAGTTCTTC. Translating it yields CASRLQLVGGVNEQFF.

This clonotype was observed at least ten times. V is TRBV5-1 and J is TRBJ2-1, with 8 positions matching TRBD2. Trimming cost V 0 bases and J 3 bases; bases outside gene matches: 2. This CDR3 comprises 15 residues. Germline CDR1 is SGHRS and CDR2 is YFSETQ. The CDR3, as DNA: TGCGCCAGCAGCTTGGACGGGGGGGTCTACAATGAGCAGTTCTTC. It translates to CASSLDGGVYNEQFF.

This clonotype was counted ten times or more. The rearrangement joins TRBV7-9 to TRBJ2-2; the D is unclear. The CDR3 consists of 17 residues. CDR1 and CDR2 from the germline V gene are SEHNR and FQNEAQ (reference sequence). Trimming removed 3 bases at V and 2 bases at J, with 16 bases between. The CDR3 reads CASSFISVRRNTGELFF. The CDR3 region has the DNA TGTGCCAGCAGCTTTATCAGCGTAAGAAGAAACACCGGGGAGCTGTTTTTT. Full variable domain (outside the CDR3, taken from reference TRBV7-9 and TRBJ2-2): DTGVSQNPRHKITKRGQNVTFRCDPISEHNRLYWYRQTLGQGPEFLTYFQNEAQLEKSRLLSDRFSAERPKGSFSTLEIQRTEQGDSAMYLCASSFISVRRNTGELFFGEGSRLTVL.

This clonotype was picked up many times. The CDR3 reads CSARRTRSGELFF. DNA for the CDR3: TGCAGTGCTAGAAGGACTCGGAGCGGGGAGCTGTTTTTT. The chain combines TRBV20-1 with TRBJ2-2, with D possibly being TRBD2 (5 bases). The CDR3 is 13 residues long. Germline CDR1 DFQATT, CDR2 SNEGSKA (reference sequence). Trimming cost V 2 bases and J 7 bases, with 11 bases left between them.

This clonotype occurred many times. This rearrangement joins TRBV12-3 or TRBV12-4 to TRBJ1-5, with 7 bases identical to TRBD1. CDR3 length equals 14 residues. The trim removed 3 bases at V and 6 bases at J, leaving 5 bases unmatched. DNA for the CDR3: TGTGCCAGCAGTTTGTCAGGGGGTAGTCAGCCCCAGCATTTT. It encodes CASSLSGGSQPQHF.

The rearrangement uses TRBV18 and TRBJ2-3, with TRBD2 matching 8 bases. The J segment lost 6 bases and the V segment lost 3 bases, leaving 14 bases of the junction unmatched. Germline CDR1 is KGHSH and CDR2 is LQKENI. The CDR3 length is 17 residues. CDR3 region: CASSPSFLGLEHDTQYF. Written as DNA, the CDR3 is TGTGCCAGCTCACCTTCCTTCTTGGGACTAGAACACGATACGCAGTATTTT.

This clonotype was seen many times. This chain uses TRBV24-1 with TRBJ2-5; D is possibly TRBD2 (5 bases). Germline-derived CDR1 and CDR2 are KGHDR and SFDVKD. The CDR3 runs 13 residues. V was pared by 6 bases and J by 9 bases, with 16 bases between. The chain's CDR3 is CATSLGAWVPQYF. The CDR3 coding sequence is TGTGCCACCAGTCTGGGAGCGTGGGTGCCCCAGTACTTC.

This clonotype was seen a few times. The V call is TRBV6-1, the J call TRBJ2-1, with D tentatively TRBD2 (6 bases). The germline V gene encodes CDR1 MNHNS and CDR2 SASEGT. This CDR3 contains 17 residues. V dropped 3 bases and J dropped 0 bases, with 15 bases sitting between them. The CDR3 here is CASSERGVGSSYNEQFF. CDR3 in DNA: TGTGCCAGCAGTGAGAGGGGAGTCGGGAGCTCCTACAATGAGCAGTTCTTC.

This clonotype was counted only a few times. V and J are TRBV27 and TRBJ2-7; 9 nucleotides agree with TRBD2. Germline V gene data show CDR1 as MNHEY and CDR2 as SMNVEV (reference sequence). With 4 bases clipped from V and 3 bases from J, the junction kept 4 bases outside the gene matches. The CDR3 spans 14 residues. CDR3 nucleotides: TGTGCCAGCAGTTCAGGTAGCGGGGGCTACGAGCAGTACTTC. As protein: CASSSGSGGYEQYF.